This T cell receptor beta chain was recovered during a study of T-cell reconstitution after alpha-beta-depleted transplantation in children. Study conclusions and caveats: After transplant, at about two months, alpha-beta T cells were reportedly derived from several hundred expanded graft clones. Hyperexpanded clones declined; after one year, newly produced T cells mostly supplied diversity.

V gave up 5 bases and J gave up 4 bases; unmatched junction bases: 4. Looked up from germline, CDR1 is SGHTA and CDR2 is FQGTGA. The CDR3 is 14 amino acids. This clonotype has a count of ten or more. The target antigen is unknown. Unique molecular identifiers tagged the TCRbeta library. Via MiXCR, TCRdb re-called the PCR reads, giving one row per CDR3 protein. The sample yields around 250,000 distinct CDR3 sequences, under 9.5% seen once. V is TRBV7-3 and J is TRBJ1-2; TRBD1 agrees at 10 bases. This TCR came from a male patient younger than 18 who had a stem cell transplant for acute lymphoblastic leukemia, so the T cells may come from the graft donor. This sample comprised PBMCs, mostly from graft donor cells, obtained 180 days after TCRalphabeta/CD19-depleted stem cell transplant. The CDR3 reads CASSPGTGVYGYTF. The CDR3 DNA follows: TGTGCCAGCAGCCCCGGGACAGGGGTCTATGGCTACACCTTC. The complete variable domain, with remaining parts taken from reference TRBV7-3 and TRBJ1-2, reads GAGVSQTPSNKVTEKGKYVELRCDPISGHTALYWYRQSLGQGPEFLIYFQGTGAADDSGLPNDRFFAVRPEGSVSTLKIQRTERGDSAVYLCASSPGTGVYGYTFGSGTRLTVV.